This TCR beta chain was recovered during a study of T cell responses to AZD1222 COVID-19 vaccine. Findings of the study overall: Spike as a whole was targeted by vaccine-associated CD4 TCRs, dominant at 160-218 and 743-854. It was only a handful of AZD1222 recipients who were seropositive at baseline. Donors were largely white British and mainly female; clonal diversity was possibly underestimated.

V was trimmed by 3 bases and J by 8 bases, leaving 12 bases between them. Germline CDR1 is SGDLS and CDR2 is YYNGEE. The CDR3 is made up of 14 amino acids. About this clone: Its target is not known.

Profiled with immunoSEQ multiplex PCR; TCRdb holds only in-frame clones, not every one. The sample contains 70,000 to 95,000 clones, about nine tenths of which appear only once. The material sequenced was peripheral blood, taken on day 0 of MenACWY control vaccination. The chain joins TRBV9 to TRBJ1-6; D call uncertain. The receptor was isolated from an adult in good health. The CDR3 sequence is CASSDQAVDSPLHF. In DNA, the CDR3 is TGTGCCAGCAGCGACCAGGCGGTCGATTCACCCCTCCACTTT.